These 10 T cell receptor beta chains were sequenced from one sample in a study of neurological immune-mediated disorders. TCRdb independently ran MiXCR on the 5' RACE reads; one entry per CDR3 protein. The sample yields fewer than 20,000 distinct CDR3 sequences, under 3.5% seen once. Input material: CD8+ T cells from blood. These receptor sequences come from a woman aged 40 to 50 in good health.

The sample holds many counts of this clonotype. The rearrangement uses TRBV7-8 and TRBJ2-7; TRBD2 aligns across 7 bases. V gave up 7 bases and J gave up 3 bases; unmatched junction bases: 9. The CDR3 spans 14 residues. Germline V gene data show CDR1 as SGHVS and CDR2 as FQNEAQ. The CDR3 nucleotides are TGTGCCAGCAAACCAGGGACTACCCTCTACGAGCAGTACTTC. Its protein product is CASKPGTTLYEQYF.

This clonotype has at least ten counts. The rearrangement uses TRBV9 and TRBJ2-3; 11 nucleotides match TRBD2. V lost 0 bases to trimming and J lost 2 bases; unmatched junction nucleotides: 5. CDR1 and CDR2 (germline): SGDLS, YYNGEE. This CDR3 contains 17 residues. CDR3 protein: CASSVEWGLAVTDTQYF. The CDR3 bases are TGTGCCAGCAGCGTAGAATGGGGACTAGCGGTCACAGATACGCAGTATTTT.

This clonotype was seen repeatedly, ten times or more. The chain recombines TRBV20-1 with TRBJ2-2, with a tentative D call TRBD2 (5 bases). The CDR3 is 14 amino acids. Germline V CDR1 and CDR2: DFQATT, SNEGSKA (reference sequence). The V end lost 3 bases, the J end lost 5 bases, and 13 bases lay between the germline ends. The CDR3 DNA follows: TGCAGTGCTAGGGGAGCCCGGTTAACCGGGGAGCTGTTTTTT. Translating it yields CSARGARLTGELFF.

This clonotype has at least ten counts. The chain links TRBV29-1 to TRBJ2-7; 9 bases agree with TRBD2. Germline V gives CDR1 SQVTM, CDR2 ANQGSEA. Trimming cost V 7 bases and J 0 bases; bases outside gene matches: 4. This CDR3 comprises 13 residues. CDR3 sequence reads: CSASGGSSYEQYF. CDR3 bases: TGCAGCGCGAGCGGGGGGAGCTCCTACGAGCAGTACTTC.

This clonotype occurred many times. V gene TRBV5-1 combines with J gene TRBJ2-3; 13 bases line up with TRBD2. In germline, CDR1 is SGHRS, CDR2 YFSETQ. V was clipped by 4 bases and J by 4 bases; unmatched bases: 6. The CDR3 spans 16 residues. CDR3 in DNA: TGCGCCAGCAGCATTAGGACTAGCGGGAGCTCAGATACGCAGTATTTT. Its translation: CASSIRTSGSSDTQYF.

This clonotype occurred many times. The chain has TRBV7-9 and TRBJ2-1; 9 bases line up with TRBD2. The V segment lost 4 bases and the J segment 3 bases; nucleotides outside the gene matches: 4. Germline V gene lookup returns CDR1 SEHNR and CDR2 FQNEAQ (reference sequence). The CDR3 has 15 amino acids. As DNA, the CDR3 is TGTGCCAGCAGCTCCCAGCGGGAGGACTACAATGAGCAGTTCTTC. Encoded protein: CASSSQREDYNEQFF.

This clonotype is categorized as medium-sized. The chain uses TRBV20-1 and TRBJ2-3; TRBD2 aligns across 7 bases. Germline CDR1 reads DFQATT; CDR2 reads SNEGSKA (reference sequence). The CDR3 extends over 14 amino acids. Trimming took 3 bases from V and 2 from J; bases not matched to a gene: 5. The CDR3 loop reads CSASWREFTDTQYF. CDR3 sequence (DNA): TGCAGTGCTAGTTGGCGGGAGTTCACAGATACGCAGTATTTT.

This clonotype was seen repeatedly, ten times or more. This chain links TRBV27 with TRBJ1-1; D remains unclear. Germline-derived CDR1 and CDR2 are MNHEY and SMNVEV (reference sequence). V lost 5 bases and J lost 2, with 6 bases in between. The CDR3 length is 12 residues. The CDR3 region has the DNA TGTGCCAGCAGTCCGCCTAACACTGAAGCTTTCTTT. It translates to CASSPPNTEAFF.

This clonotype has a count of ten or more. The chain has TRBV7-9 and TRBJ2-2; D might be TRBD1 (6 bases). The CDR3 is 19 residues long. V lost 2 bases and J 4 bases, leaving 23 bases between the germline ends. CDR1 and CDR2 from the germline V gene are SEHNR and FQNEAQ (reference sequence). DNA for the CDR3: TGTGCCAGCAGCTTAATCCGGGACATATATTCGGTCAGCACCGGGGAGCTGTTTTTT. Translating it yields CASSLIRDIYSVSTGELFF.

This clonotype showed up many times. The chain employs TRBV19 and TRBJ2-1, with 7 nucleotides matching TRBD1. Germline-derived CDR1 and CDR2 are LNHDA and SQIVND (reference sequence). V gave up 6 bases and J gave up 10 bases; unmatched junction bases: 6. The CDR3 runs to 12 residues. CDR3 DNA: TGTGCCAGTAGACTTGGACAGGCCGAGCAGTTCTTC. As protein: CASRLGQAEQFF.